This TCR beta chain is drawn from a study of radiotherapy plus CTLA-4 blockade in lung cancer. This clone was observed a single time. Libraries were prepared by immunoSEQ multiplex PCR; TCRdb keeps only in-frame clonotypes and omits some of them. The sample consists of over 85,000 clones, 65% to 80% of them appearing once. Looked up from germline, CDR1 is SGHAT and CDR2 is FQNNGV. This CDR3 comprises 12 residues. V shed 6 bases and J shed 2 bases, with 5 bases lying between them. The chain carries TRBV11-2 and TRBJ1-3; D gene unclear. The sequence was obtained from a human donor with non-small cell lung cancer who had a partial response to radiotherapy plus ipilimumab. Some clones in this sample may be carry-over from other donors' samples. The material sequenced was peripheral blood, taken from a patient treated with radiotherapy plus ipilimumab. This CDR3 is CASSPTGNTIYF. The CDR3 DNA sequence: TGTGCCAGCAGTCCAACTGGAAACACCATATATTTT.